These 14 T cell receptor beta chains were all obtained from the same sample, sequenced in a study of blood T cell repertoires in COVID-19. This table comes from immunoSEQ multiplex PCR, and its TCRdb copy is limited to in-frame clones, with some not included. Counted here are 300,000 to 400,000 clones, 89% occurring once; the ten biggest clones make up less than 3.5%. Material for sequencing was peripheral blood. All receptors derive from a woman aged 30 to 39 with COVID-19, enrolled during active disease.

The chain has TRBV19 and TRBJ1-5; D uncertain. With 3 bases removed from V and 7 bases from J, the gap between germline ends came to 10 bases. The germline gives CDR1 LNHDA, CDR2 SQIVND (reference sequence). CDR3 size: 13 residues. The DNA of the CDR3 is TGTGCCAGTAGTATTGGGCAAAGACAGCCCCAGCATTTT. It is translated as CASSIGQRQPQHF.

The CDR3 sequence is CASSFVNRLHYTF. DNA of the CDR3: TGTGCCAGCAGCTTCGTTAACCGACTACACTACACCTTC. V gene TRBV11-2 combines with J gene TRBJ1-2; D is ambiguous. Germline CDR1 SGHAT, CDR2 FQNNGV. Trimming took off 3 bases at V and 10 bases at J, with 15 bases between the two ends. The CDR3 extends over 13 amino acids. Supplemented by reference TRBV11-2 and TRBJ1-2, the full variable domain reads EAGVAQSPRYKIIEKRQSVAFWCNPISGHATLYWYQQILGQGPKLLIQFQNNGVVDDSQLPKDRFSAERLKGVDSTLKIQPAKLEDSAVYLCASSFVNRLHYTFGSGTRLTVV.

This chain uses TRBV4-2 with TRBJ1-2; unclear D gene. V lost 0 bases, J lost 6 bases, and 5 bases lay in between. Per germline, CDR1 LGHNA and CDR2 YNFKEQ. CDR3 length: 12 amino acids. CDR3 residues: CASSQDANGYTF. The CDR3 region has the DNA TGTGCCAGCAGCCAAGACGCGAATGGCTACACCTTC.

The chain employs TRBV7-2 and TRBJ1-1; TRBD1 might be the D (5 bases). The germline V gene encodes CDR1 SGHTA and CDR2 FQGNSA. The CDR3 runs to 15 residues. The germline V and J ends were trimmed by 5 bases and 5 bases, with 18 bases remaining between them. CDR3 DNA sequence: TGTGCCAGCAGCCTTAGCACGCAGGGCCATACTGAAGCTTTCTTT. Translating it yields CASSLSTQGHTEAFF.

The gene calls are TRBV5-5 and TRBJ2-3, with 11 bases identical to TRBD1. Germline values: CDR1 SGHKS, CDR2 YYEKEE (reference sequence). Trimming took 4 bases from V and 3 from J; bases not matched to a gene: 16. The CDR3 runs 19 residues. CDR3 protein: CASSPEFWTGGASTDTQYF. CDR3 in DNA: TGTGCCAGCAGCCCAGAATTTTGGACAGGGGGCGCGTCTACAGATACGCAGTATTTT.

This sequence joins TRBV2 and TRBJ2-7; D may be TRBD1 (6 bases). Trimming removed 8 bases from V and 0 bases from J, with 17 bases in between. This CDR3 spans 15 amino acids. From germline, CDR1 is SNHLY and CDR2 FYNNEI. The CDR3 DNA reads as TGTGCCAGCGGCAGACAGGCCCTTAGCTCCTACGAGCAGTACTTC. Translating gives CASGRQALSSYEQYF.

This rearrangement joins TRBV24-1 to TRBJ1-4; D remains ambiguous. In germline, CDR1 is KGHDR, CDR2 SFDVKD. V was cut by 2 bases and J by 10 bases, with 10 bases left in between. The CDR3 runs to 13 residues. The CDR3 DNA follows: TGTGCCACCAGTGATTGGGAGGATGGAAAACTGTTTTTT. Amino acid sequence: CATSDWEDGKLFF.

This chain links TRBV7-2 with TRBJ2-1, with D possibly TRBD2 on 7 matching bases. The CDR3 has 17 amino acids. Germline V gene lookup returns CDR1 SGHTA and CDR2 FQGNSA. Trimming cost V 5 bases and J 3 bases, with 20 bases left between them. CDR3 in amino acids: CASSPRGVGAIYNEQFF. For the CDR3, the DNA is TGTGCCAGCAGCCCCCGGGGGGTGGGGGCTATCTACAATGAGCAGTTCTTC.

The gene calls are TRBV19 and TRBJ1-5; the D gene is possibly TRBD1 (6 bases). V was clipped by 5 bases and J by 0 bases, with 20 bases between them. This CDR3 is 18 amino acids long. CDR1 and CDR2 (germline): LNHDA, SQIVND (reference sequence). For the CDR3, the DNA is TGTGCCAGTAGTCCGGCAACACAGGGACCGTATAGCAATCAGCCCCAGCATTTT. This sequence encodes CASSPATQGPYSNQPQHF. The variable domain in full, completed from reference TRBV19 and TRBJ1-5, reads DGGITQSPKYLFRKEGQNVTLSCEQNLNHDAMYWYRQDPGQGLRLIYYSQIVNDFQKGDIAEGYSVSREKKESFPLTVTSAQKNPTAFYLCASSPATQGPYSNQPQHFGDGTRLSIL.

V usage is TRBV9 and J usage is TRBJ2-2, with D perhaps TRBD1 (5 bases). Trimming took 0 bases from V and 2 from J, leaving 11 bases between them. The CDR3 is 16 amino acids. Germline V gene sequence: CDR1 SGDLS, CDR2 YYNGEE. The CDR3 DNA reads TGTGCCAGCAGCGTAGAATTCCAGGGCAACACCGGGGAGCTGTTTTTT. Its protein product is CASSVEFQGNTGELFF.

The gene calls are TRBV19 and TRBJ1-5; 12 nucleotides agree with TRBD1. Germline CDR1 is LNHDA and CDR2 is SQIVND (reference sequence). J lost 2 bases, V lost 5 bases, and 13 bases had no gene match. This CDR3 spans 19 amino acids. CDR3 sequence reads: CASSPPPGQGARGNQPQHF. The CDR3, as DNA: TGTGCCAGTAGTCCACCCCCGGGACAGGGGGCGCGAGGCAATCAGCCCCAGCATTTT. Using reference TRBV19 and TRBJ1-5 for the parts outside the CDR3, the full variable domain is DGGITQSPKYLFRKEGQNVTLSCEQNLNHDAMYWYRQDPGQGLRLIYYSQIVNDFQKGDIAEGYSVSREKKESFPLTVTSAQKNPTAFYLCASSPPPGQGARGNQPQHFGDGTRLSIL.

This sequence joins TRBV2 and TRBJ2-3; 7 positions match TRBD1. The CDR3 extends over 15 amino acids. Germline CDR1 SNHLY, CDR2 FYNNEI. With V trimmed by 5 bases and J by 6 bases, 11 bases remained unmatched. CDR3 loop: CASSHRQGSGDTQYF. The CDR3 DNA reads as TGTGCCAGCAGTCACCGACAGGGTTCGGGGGATACGCAGTATTTT. Combining the CDR3 with reference TRBV2 and TRBJ2-3 gives the whole variable domain EPEVTQTPSHQVTQMGQEVILRCVPISNHLYFYWYRQILGQKVEFLVSFYNNEISEKSEIFDDQFSVERPDGSNFTLKIRSTKLEDSAMYFCASSHRQGSGDTQYFGPGTRLTVL.

Only one count was recorded for this clone. The chain joins TRBV29-1 to TRBJ2-3; 9 bases are a match to TRBD2. V lost 6 bases to trimming and J lost 3 bases; unmatched junction nucleotides: 16. Germline CDR1 and CDR2: SQVTM and ANQGSEA. The CDR3 is 17 amino acids. In DNA, the CDR3 is TGCAGCGTCCGGGGCGGGAGGGACGTAGTGAGGACAGATACGCAGTATTTT. Amino acid sequence: CSVRGGRDVVRTDTQYF.

This clone was recorded once. The rearrangement links TRBV12-3 or TRBV12-4 to TRBJ2-3, with D uncertain. The CDR3 runs 12 residues. The V gene lost 2 bases and the J gene lost 5 bases, with 5 bases spanning the gap. CDR3 nucleotide sequence: TGTGCCAGCAGTTTATTGCGAGATACGCAGTATTTT. It is translated as CASSLLRDTQYF.